Each of the 15 T cell receptor beta chains below was sequenced from the same sample in a study of cytomegalovirus exposure and HLA in healthy donors. 13 Jbeta primers and 60 Vbeta primers were used for the PCR. Sequenced by immunoSEQ multiplex PCR; TCRdb stores in-frame clones only, minus some. The table shows roughly 73,000 clones, with about 88% occurring only once. The sequenced material came from PBMCs. The receptors originated from a woman aged 50 to 60 in good health and CMV-seronegative.

DNA for the CDR3: TGTGCCAGCAGTCGTCCCGGGACAGGGGTCGGAAGCAATCAGCCCCAGCATTTT. Protein sequence: CASSRPGTGVGSNQPQHF. V usage is TRBV28 and J usage is TRBJ1-5; the match to TRBD1 covers 10 bases. The germline gives CDR1 MDHEN, CDR2 SYDVKM. The CDR3 runs 18 residues. V shed 5 bases and J 1 base; nucleotides not matched to a gene: 11.

This rearrangement joins TRBV6-4 to TRBJ2-1, with 8 positions matching TRBD2. The germline V gene encodes CDR1 MRHNA and CDR2 SNTAGT. The CDR3 runs 14 residues. Germline trimming cut 5 bases from V and 4 bases from J; bases unmatched to any gene: 4. CDR3 sequence reads: CASSPGTSYNEQFF. The CDR3 DNA is TGTGCCAGCAGTCCCGGGACTAGTTACAATGAGCAGTTCTTC.

This clone turned up a few times. CDR3 loop: CASSLGGARVEQFF. CDR3 coding DNA: TGTGCCAGCAGCTTGGGCGGGGCCCGGGTGGAGCAGTTCTTC. The gene calls are TRBV7-9 and TRBJ2-1, with a tentative D call TRBD2 (6 bases). Trimming cost V 3 bases and J 10 bases, with 16 bases left between them. Germline V CDR1 and CDR2: SEHNR, FQNEAQ (reference sequence). The CDR3 runs 14 residues.

The rearrangement uses TRBV28 and TRBJ1-1; 7 nucleotides match TRBD1. The germline V gene has CDR1 MDHEN and CDR2 SYDVKM. The CDR3 sequence is 15 residues long. Trimming cost V 6 bases and J 5 bases; bases outside gene matches: 12. CDR3 protein: CASSPRQGGGTEAFF. The CDR3 coding sequence is TGTGCCAGCAGCCCCCGACAGGGAGGAGGGACTGAAGCTTTCTTT.

The rearrangement links TRBV27 to TRBJ2-4, with TRBD2 matching 12 bases. The germline gives CDR1 MNHEY, CDR2 SMNVEV (reference sequence). This CDR3 has 16 residues. Losses at the gene ends were 2 bases for V and 8 bases for J; bases not matched to a gene: 7. CDR3 DNA sequence: TGTGCCAGCAGTTTAGTGACTAGCGGGGGACCGGACATTCAGTACTTC. Translated: CASSLVTSGGPDIQYF.

The chain employs TRBV4-1 and TRBJ2-2, with TRBD1 identical over 7 bases. V shed 1 base and J 3 bases; nucleotides not matched to a gene: 8. The length of the CDR3 is 17 residues. Germline CDR1 is MGHRA and CDR2 is YSYEKL. The DNA of the CDR3 is TGCGCCAGCAGCCAAGGACAGGGAGTCGAGGACACCGGGGAGCTGTTTTTT. It translates to CASSQGQGVEDTGELFF.

The chain carries TRBV19 and TRBJ2-1, with 8 bases matching TRBD2. Trimming at V came to 9 bases and at J to 3 bases, leaving 7 bases not matched to a gene. The germline V gene has CDR1 LNHDA and CDR2 SQIVND (reference sequence). The CDR3 contains 14 residues. The CDR3 region has the DNA TGTGCCAGCACAGGACTAGCCGGCTACAATGAGCAGTTCTTC. It codes for CASTGLAGYNEQFF.

J is TRBJ2-7 and V is TRBV6-5, with TRBD1 matching 7 bases. The CDR3 is made up of 13 amino acids. CDR1 is MNHEY, CDR2 SVGAGI, per germline. The V and J ends lost 5 bases and 3 bases, in that order; junction bases with no gene match: 4. The CDR3 here is CASSNRDSYEQYF. DNA for the CDR3: TGTGCCAGCAGTAACCGGGACAGCTACGAGCAGTACTTC.

V is TRBV28 and J is TRBJ1-5; maybe TRBD1 (6 bases). V lost 7 bases and J lost 3, with 10 bases in between. There are 13 residues in the CDR3. Germline CDR1 MDHEN, CDR2 SYDVKM. The CDR3 DNA reads as TGTGCCAGCATTCCAGGGGACAATCAGCCCCAGCATTTT. Translated, it gives CASIPGDNQPQHF.

This chain joins TRBV28 and TRBJ2-7; D is perhaps TRBD2 (6 bases). The V and J ends lost 5 bases and 3 bases respectively, with 20 bases between them. The CDR3 totals 16 residues. Per the germline V gene, CDR1 is MDHEN and CDR2 is SYDVKM. The CDR3, as DNA: TGTGCCAGCAGTAAGAGGCGGGACCCTCCAAACTACGAGCAGTACTTC. It translates to CASSKRRDPPNYEQYF.

The chain recombines TRBV4-2 with TRBJ2-3; D is perhaps TRBD2 (5 bases). Trimming removed 4 bases from V and 0 bases from J, with 14 bases in between. This CDR3 has 16 residues. CDR1 is LGHNA and CDR2 is YNFKEQ in the germline V gene. CDR3 in amino acids: CASSPREGPSTDTQYF. The CDR3 nucleotides are TGTGCCAGCAGCCCCCGGGAAGGTCCAAGCACAGATACGCAGTATTTT.

V is TRBV9 and J is TRBJ2-1; tentative D call: TRBD2 (5 bases). This CDR3 has 15 residues. Trimming cost V 6 bases and J 4 bases, with 17 bases left between them. Germline V CDR1 and CDR2: SGDLS, YYNGEE. CDR3 protein: CASTLGLAPYNEQFF. The CDR3 bases are TGTGCCAGCACCCTGGGCCTAGCCCCTTACAATGAGCAGTTCTTC.

The chain links TRBV23-1 to TRBJ2-7, with 7 nucleotides matching TRBD2. TRBV23-1 belongs to the ORF category, with a function that is uncertain. The CDR3 has 15 amino acids. The J segment lost 0 bases and the V segment lost 1 base, leaving 3 bases of the junction unmatched. The CDR3: CASSQFGGGSYEQYV. Written as DNA, the CDR3 is TGCGCCAGCAGTCAATTTGGCGGGGGCTCCTACGAGCAGTACGTC.

As DNA, the CDR3 is TGTGCCATCAACCAAGACAGGCGCAATCAGCCCCAGCATTTT. This encodes CAINQDRRNQPQHF. This rearrangement joins TRBV10-3 to TRBJ1-5; D may be TRBD1 (6 bases). V shed 7 bases and J shed 2 bases, with 12 bases lying between them. The CDR3 has 14 residues. Germline-derived CDR1 and CDR2 are ENHRY and SYGVKD.

This chain joins TRBV7-3 and TRBJ2-5; D is possibly TRBD1 (6 bases). V was pared by 1 base and J by 8 bases, with 20 bases between. The germline V gene encodes CDR1 SGHTA and CDR2 FQGTGA. This CDR3 is built from 16 residues. The DNA for the CDR3 is TGTGCCAGCAGCTTAAGCGGAACAGGGTCTCACCGAACCCAGTACTTC. Protein: CASSLSGTGSHRTQYF.